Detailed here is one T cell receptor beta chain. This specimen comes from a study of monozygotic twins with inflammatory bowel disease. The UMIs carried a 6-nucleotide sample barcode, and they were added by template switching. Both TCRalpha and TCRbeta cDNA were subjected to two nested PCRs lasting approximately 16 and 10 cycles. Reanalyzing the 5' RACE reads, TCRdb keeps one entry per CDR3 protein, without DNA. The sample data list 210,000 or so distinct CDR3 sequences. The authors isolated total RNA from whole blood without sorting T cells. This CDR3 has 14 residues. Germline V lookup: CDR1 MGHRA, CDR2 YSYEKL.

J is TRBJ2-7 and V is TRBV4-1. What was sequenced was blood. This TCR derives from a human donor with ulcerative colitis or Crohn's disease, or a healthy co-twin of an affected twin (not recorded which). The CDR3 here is CASSQFGVGNEQYF.